This T cell receptor (beta chain) was found in a study of PD-1 blockade in mismatch repair-deficient tumors. Study in general: Patients had eleven to twelve mismatch repair-deficient cancer types and were previously treated and progressing.

General study findings and limits: Tumor-resident clones, often absent from pretreatment blood, expanded after pembrolizumab and then contracted.

As concerns this clone: No antigen is known for it.

Sequencing used immunoSEQ multiplex PCR; TCRdb keeps in-frame clones, though not all of them. Among just under 80,000 clones listed, about 82% were seen once. In germline, CDR1 is SGHRS, CDR2 YFSETQ. Trimming pared 7 bases from V and 12 bases from J, leaving 17 bases between. The CDR3 length is 12 residues. Every patient had mismatch repair deficiency by PCR or immunohistochemistry. The input for sequencing was peripheral blood, taken 44 weeks after starting pembrolizumab. The clonotype originates from an adult with mismatch repair-deficient cancer. The chain uses TRBV5-1 and TRBJ2-1, with a tentative D call TRBD2 (6 bases). CDR3 sequence reads: CASLGGNGVQFF. In DNA form, the CDR3 reads TGCGCCAGCCTGGGGGGAAACGGGGTGCAGTTCTTC.